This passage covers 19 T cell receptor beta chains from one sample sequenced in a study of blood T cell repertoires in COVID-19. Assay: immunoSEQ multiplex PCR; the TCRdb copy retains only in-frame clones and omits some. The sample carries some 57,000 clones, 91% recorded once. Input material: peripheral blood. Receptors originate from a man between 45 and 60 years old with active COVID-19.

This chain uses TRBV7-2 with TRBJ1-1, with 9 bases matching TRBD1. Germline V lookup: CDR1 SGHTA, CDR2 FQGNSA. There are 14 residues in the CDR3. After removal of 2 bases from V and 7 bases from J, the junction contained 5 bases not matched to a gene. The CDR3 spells CASSLSPGQGEAFF. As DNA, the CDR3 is TGTGCCAGCAGCTTAAGTCCGGGACAGGGTGAAGCTTTCTTT.

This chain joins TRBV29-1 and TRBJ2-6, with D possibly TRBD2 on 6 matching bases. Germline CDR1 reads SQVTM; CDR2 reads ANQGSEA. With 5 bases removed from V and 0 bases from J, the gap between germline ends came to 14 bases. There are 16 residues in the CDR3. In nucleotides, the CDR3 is TGCAGCGTTTTTGCGCAGGGACTCTCTGGGGCCAACGTCCTGACTTTC. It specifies CSVFAQGLSGANVLTF.

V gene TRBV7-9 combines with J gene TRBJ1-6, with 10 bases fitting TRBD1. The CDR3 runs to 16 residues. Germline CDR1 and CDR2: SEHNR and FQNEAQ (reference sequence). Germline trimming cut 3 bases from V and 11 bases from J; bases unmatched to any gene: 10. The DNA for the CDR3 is TGTGCCAGCAGCTTGCAGACCGGGACAGGGGCGGCACCCCTCCACTTT. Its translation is CASSLQTGTGAAPLHF.

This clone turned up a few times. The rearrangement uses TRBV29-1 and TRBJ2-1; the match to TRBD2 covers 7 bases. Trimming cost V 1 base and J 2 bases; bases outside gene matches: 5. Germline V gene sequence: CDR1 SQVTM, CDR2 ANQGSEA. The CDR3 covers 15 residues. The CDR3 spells CSVEGAGVTYNEQFF. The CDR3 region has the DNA TGCAGCGTTGAAGGCGCGGGAGTAACCTACAATGAGCAGTTCTTC.

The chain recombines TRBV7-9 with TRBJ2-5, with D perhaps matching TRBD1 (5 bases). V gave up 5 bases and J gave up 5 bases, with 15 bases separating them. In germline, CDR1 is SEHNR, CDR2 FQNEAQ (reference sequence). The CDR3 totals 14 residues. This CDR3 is CASSPGPKGETQYF. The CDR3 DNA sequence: TGTGCCAGCAGCCCGGGTCCTAAGGGGGAGACCCAGTACTTC. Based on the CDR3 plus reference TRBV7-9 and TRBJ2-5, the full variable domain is DTGVSQNPRHKITKRGQNVTFRCDPISEHNRLYWYRQTLGQGPEFLTYFQNEAQLEKSRLLSDRFSAERPKGSFSTLEIQRTEQGDSAMYLCASSPGPKGETQYFGPGTRLLVL.

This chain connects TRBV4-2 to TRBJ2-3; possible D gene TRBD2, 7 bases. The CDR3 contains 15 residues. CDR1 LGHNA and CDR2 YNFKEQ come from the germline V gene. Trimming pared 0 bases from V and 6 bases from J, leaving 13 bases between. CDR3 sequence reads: CASSQERGAGDTQYF. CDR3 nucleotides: TGTGCCAGCAGCCAAGAACGGGGGGCTGGTGATACGCAGTATTTT.

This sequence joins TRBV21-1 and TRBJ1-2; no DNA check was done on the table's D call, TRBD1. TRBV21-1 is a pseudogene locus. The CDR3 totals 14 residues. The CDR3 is CASSKVPGNYGYTF. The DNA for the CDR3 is TGTGCCAGCAGCAAAGTCCCAGGGAACTATGGCTACACCTTC.

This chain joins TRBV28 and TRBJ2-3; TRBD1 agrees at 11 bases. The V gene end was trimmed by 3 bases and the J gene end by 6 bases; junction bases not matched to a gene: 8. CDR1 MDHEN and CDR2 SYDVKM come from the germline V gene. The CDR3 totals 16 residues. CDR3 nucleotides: TGTGCCAGCAGTTTCTCCCACGGACAGGGGGCGGATACGCAGTATTTT. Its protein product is CASSFSHGQGADTQYF.

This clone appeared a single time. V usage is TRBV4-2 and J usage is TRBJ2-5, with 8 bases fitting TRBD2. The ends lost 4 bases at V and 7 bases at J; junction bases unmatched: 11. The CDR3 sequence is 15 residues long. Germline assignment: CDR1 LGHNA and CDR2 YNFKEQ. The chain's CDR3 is CASSPRGTSRGTQYF. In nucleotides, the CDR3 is TGTGCCAGCAGCCCTAGGGGGACTAGTAGGGGGACCCAGTACTTC.

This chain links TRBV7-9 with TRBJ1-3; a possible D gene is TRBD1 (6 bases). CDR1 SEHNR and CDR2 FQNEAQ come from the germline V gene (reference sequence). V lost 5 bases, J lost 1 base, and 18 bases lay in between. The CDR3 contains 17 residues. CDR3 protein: CASSPGTSFLSGNTIYF. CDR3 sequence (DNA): TGTGCCAGCAGCCCCGGGACAAGCTTTCTATCTGGAAACACCATATATTTT.

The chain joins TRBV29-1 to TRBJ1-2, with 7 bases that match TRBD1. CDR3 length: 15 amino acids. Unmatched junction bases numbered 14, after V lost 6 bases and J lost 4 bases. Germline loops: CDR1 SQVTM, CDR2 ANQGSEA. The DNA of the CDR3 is TGCAGCGTAAGGGGGCTTGAACGTACCAGCTATGGCTACACCTTC. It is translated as CSVRGLERTSYGYTF.

CDR3 amino acids: CASSLPSGVSETQYF. The CDR3 coding sequence is TGTGCCAGCAGCTTACCGTCGGGAGTATCAGAGACCCAGTACTTC. The chain couples TRBV7-2 to TRBJ2-5; maybe TRBD2 (6 bases). Germline CDR1 is SGHTA and CDR2 is FQGNSA. The CDR3 consists of 15 residues. V lost 2 bases, J lost 4 bases, and 14 bases lay in between.

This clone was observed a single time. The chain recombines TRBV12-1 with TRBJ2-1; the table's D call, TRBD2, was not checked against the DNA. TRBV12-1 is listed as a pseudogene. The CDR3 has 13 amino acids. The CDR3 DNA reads TGTGCCAGCAGCTTTAGGGCTAGCCATGAGCAGTTCTTC. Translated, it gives CASSFRASHEQFF.

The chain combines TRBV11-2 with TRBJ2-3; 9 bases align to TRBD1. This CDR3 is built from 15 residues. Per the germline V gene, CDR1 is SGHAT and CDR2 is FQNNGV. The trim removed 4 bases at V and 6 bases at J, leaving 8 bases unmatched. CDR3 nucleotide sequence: TGTGCCAGCAGCTCCGCCGGGACAGGGACGGATACGCAGTATTTT. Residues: CASSSAGTGTDTQYF.

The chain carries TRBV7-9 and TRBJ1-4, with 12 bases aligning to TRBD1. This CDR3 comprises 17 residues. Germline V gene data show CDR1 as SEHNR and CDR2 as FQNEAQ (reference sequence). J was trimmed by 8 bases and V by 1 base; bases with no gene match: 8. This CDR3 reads CASSLVGTGGAREKLFF. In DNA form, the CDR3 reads TGTGCCAGCAGCTTAGTGGGGACAGGGGGCGCAAGGGAAAAACTGTTTTTT.

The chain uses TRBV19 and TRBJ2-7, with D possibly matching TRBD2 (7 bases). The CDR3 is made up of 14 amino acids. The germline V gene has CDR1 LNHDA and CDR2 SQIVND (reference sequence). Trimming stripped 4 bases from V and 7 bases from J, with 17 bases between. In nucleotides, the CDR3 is TGTGCCAGTAGTAGGGAGGGACAATTCGGGGAGCAGTACTTC. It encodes CASSREGQFGEQYF. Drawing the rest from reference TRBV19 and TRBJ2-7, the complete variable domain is DGGITQSPKYLFRKEGQNVTLSCEQNLNHDAMYWYRQDPGQGLRLIYYSQIVNDFQKGDIAEGYSVSREKKESFPLTVTSAQKNPTAFYLCASSREGQFGEQYFGPGTRLTVT.

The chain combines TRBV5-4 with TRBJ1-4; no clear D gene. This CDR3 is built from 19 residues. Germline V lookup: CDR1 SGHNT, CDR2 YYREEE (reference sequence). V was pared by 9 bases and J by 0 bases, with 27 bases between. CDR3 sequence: CATSGGVREGSATNEKLFF. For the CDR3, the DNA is TGTGCCACCTCTGGCGGGGTCAGAGAGGGATCCGCAACTAATGAAAAACTGTTTTTT.

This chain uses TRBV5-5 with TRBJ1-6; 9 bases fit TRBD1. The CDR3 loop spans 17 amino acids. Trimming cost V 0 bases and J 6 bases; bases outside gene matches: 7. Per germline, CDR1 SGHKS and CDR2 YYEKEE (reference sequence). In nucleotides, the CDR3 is TGTGCCAGCAGCTTGGCGGACAGGGGTACTTCTAATTCACCCCTCCACTTT. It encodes CASSLADRGTSNSPLHF.

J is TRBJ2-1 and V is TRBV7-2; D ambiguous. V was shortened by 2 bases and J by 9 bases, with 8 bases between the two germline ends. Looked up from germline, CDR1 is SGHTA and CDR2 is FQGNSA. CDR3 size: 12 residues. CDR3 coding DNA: TGTGCCAGCAGCTTACGGGTGATTGAGCAGTTCTTC. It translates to CASSLRVIEQFF.